The clone carrying this T cell receptor beta chain appeared a few times. Its antigen is still unknown. Germline-derived CDR1 and CDR2 are MNHEY and SVGAGI. The CDR3 runs to 14 residues. Trimming took off 6 bases at V and 2 bases at J, with 11 bases between the two ends. Using genomic DNA as the template, TCR beta VDJ and CDR3 profiling was carried out. TCRdb redid the calling of the reads with MiXCR, one entry per CDR3 protein. Among 250,000 to 350,000 distinct CDR3 sequences listed, around three fifths were seen once. The data were obtained in a study of CD8+CD57+ T cells in acquired aplastic anemia. About the study: Average DNA yield from sorted CD4+ and CD8+ cells was approximately 3 ug. Study results and limitations: Patients and controls shared twenty-nine CD8+ CDR3 sequences. CD8+ Simpson's diversity did not differ significantly between patients and controls.

This clonotype originated in a human donor with severe aplastic anemia or a healthy control (not recorded which). The genes are TRBV6-5 and TRBJ2-1; unclear D gene. The material sequenced was sorted CD4+, CD8+, or CD8+CD57+ T cells (not recorded which) from PBMCs. The CDR3 DNA reads TGTGCCAGCAGCCTGTCTCGGGCCTACAATGAGCAGTTCTTC. This codes for CASSLSRAYNEQFF.